This entry concerns a single TCR beta chain. The antigen this receptor binds is unknown. Base qualities are not recorded, but no much larger clone differs from it by a single base. The library was built by means of the immunoSEQ multiplex PCR assay. For the multiplex PCR, a mixture combining 60 forward primers for TCR Vbeta segments and 13 reverse primers for TCR Jbeta segments was used. The CDR3 region of rearranged TCR beta genes was amplified from genomic DNA by a multiplex PCR assay. The Illumina HiSeq System was used to sequence the amplified TCR beta libraries as 87-base-pair reads. The source study handled its data this way. A later analysis counted some 80 million unique TCR beta chains across the 700 or so repertoires, and 9 million to 14 million of these chains were shared by at least two donors. Raw reads were error-corrected and collapsed into unique sequences with a nearest-neighbor algorithm that merged closely related sequences to remove PCR and sequencing errors. To assign V, D and J gene segments, CDR3 sequences were aligned to IMGT reference sequences. For a sequence to be retained, at least a six-nucleotide match to both a V gene segment and a J gene segment was required. Rearrangements were classified as productive when the CDR3 lacked stop codons and remained in frame with V and J, and all other rearrangements were classified as non-productive. Following IMGT convention, CDR3 was defined as the stretch from the second conserved V-encoded cysteine up to the conserved J-encoded phenylalanine. In an earlier analysis of around 540 of the donors, sequences lacking an unambiguous match to a single V gene segment were excluded. An earlier analysis of a few hundred of the donors classified V segments as functional when productive rearrangements were above 56.7% and as segregating when the standard deviation between donors was above 5%. A statistical classification framework was built to diagnose cytomegalovirus status from the catalog of TCR beta chain sequences. A later analysis assigned V and J genes by comparing TCR nucleotide sequences with IMGT/GENE-DB human TR gene sequences. A later analysis assigned CDR3 sequences and most-parsimonious VDJ recombination scenarios with the TCRdist pipeline. A later analysis defined each TCR beta chain by its CDR3 amino acid sequence plus V-gene family, and excluded reads lacking a unique V-gene family. To address suspected cross-contamination and a sequencing artifact, a later analysis removed a few hundred highly shared, low-generation-probability nucleotide sequences. For each public chain, a later analysis derived a clonal expansion index from normalized ranks of inferred template counts within each repertoire. In a later analysis, generation probabilities were computed with a VDJ recombination model fitted to out-of-frame rearrangements, and the resulting probabilities were checked against IGoR. A later analysis scored TCR-TCR, TCR-HLA and TCR-CMV co-occurrence with hypergeometric tests, applying a repertoire-size bias correction to TCR pairs. False discovery rates were estimated in a later analysis by permuting HLA or CMV assignments 20 times. In a later analysis, co-occurring TCRs were grouped using DBSCAN, and TCRdist sequence similarity was added for clustering within HLA-allele-positive subsets. Repertoires with fewer than 30,000 or more than 120,000 public chains, plus five repertoires with anomalous nucleotide sharing, were excluded from co-occurrence clustering. TCRdb retrieved this table from immuneACCESS and kept in-frame rearrangements only. Not all clones are present; in checked studies, unresolved V genes account for under half, and no reason is known for the remainder. D and trimming were read from the DNA, whereas the V and J calls and clone size are those reported in that table. This sample comprises around 85,000 clones, approximately 74% of them detected only once. The biggest ten clones account for about a fifth of the sample.

The sample belongs to a study of cytomegalovirus exposure and HLA in healthy donors (dated by TCRdb to 2016 to 2017). Study-wide context: An earlier analysis of more than 550 of the donors reported under 300 Gb of sequence data and 117 million unique TCR beta sequences obtained from about 180 million T cells. Besides the first cohort of approximately 670 subjects, a separate validation cohort made up of 90 to 150 different subjects was used. A later genetic analysis took genome-wide SNP genotypes for 398 of the 666 donors and used that subset as a discovery cohort. All discovery cohort repertoires had been generated on a single sequencing platform. Because of strong linkage in the cohort, roughly 5 DR-DQ haplotypes were treated as single units for association and clustering. The genetic ancestry cluster associated with self-reported Caucasian donors included about four fifths of the 398 genotyped donors. The number of typed donors differed by locus: about 629-630 for A, B, C, DRB1 and DQB1; 500 to 550 for DQA1; 606 for DPA1; and about 470 for DPB1. The study used immunosequencing to profile the T cell repertoires of several hundred subjects and linked those repertoires to cytomegalovirus serostatus. The study aimed to test whether signatures of past pathogen exposure could be identified by cataloging public T cell receptors. To predict cytomegalovirus infection status, the study brought together high-throughput TCR immunosequencing, statistical association of individual TCRs with disease status, and machine learning. The later analysis used no new phenotypic data to find candidate immune exposures, relying instead on TCR beta sequences and their occurrence across donors. Among about 390 genotyped donors of the cohort, an average of about 240,000 unique TCR beta nucleotide sequences were sequenced per donor, roughly 18% of them non-productive. A later analysis re-examined previously published TCR beta repertoires from around 670 donors and added high-resolution HLA genotyping to investigate patterns of TCR occurrence. HLA typing covered class I and class II loci at four-digit resolution. Donor age, sex, ethnicity and CMV serostatus were compiled alongside the repertoire data. Roughly 300 gigabases of sequencing data and 78 million or so unique TCR sequences were included in an early release covering about 700 HLA-typed donors. To decide whether each TCR beta V gene segment behaved as functional or pseudogenic, an earlier analysis of approximately 620 of the donors relied on high-throughput TCR beta sequencing.

Between the V and J ends, shortened by 5 bases and 1 base respectively, the junction contains 15 bases. CDR1 and CDR2 are drawn from the germline V gene: SGDLS, YYNGEE. The cysteine opens and the phenylalanine closes a CDR3 of 15 amino acids. Only the CDR3 region is kept as DNA, spanning 45 bases read in frame from base 1. The cohort was made up of 666 healthy bone marrow donors. All cohort members were sampled while nominally healthy, although unrecorded immune exposures were likely present. The donor was CMV seropositive and was included in the group of 250 to 300 seropositive cohort members. A peripheral blood sample was provided by each donor, and peripheral blood mononuclear cells were used for TCR beta sequencing. The Qiagen DNeasy Blood Extraction Kit was used to extract genomic DNA from the blood cell samples. The full study reports these points: An earlier analysis of approximately 500 of the donors showed that most TCR beta V segments appeared in productive rearrangements either about 90% or about 30% of the time, which broadly matched IMGT annotations. In vitro tests confirmed that a few of the cytomegalovirus-associated TCR beta chains recognize cytomegalovirus antigens. Specific HLA alleles were associated with 16,951 TCR beta sequences at a false discovery rate of 0.05 in a later analysis. An association between a missense DCLRE1C variant and V-gene and J-gene trimming of TCR beta chains was found in a later genetic analysis and replicated in an independent cohort. The only immune exposure information available for the cohort was CMV serostatus. A later analysis found that TCR association rates varied across HLA loci, with DRB1 alleles showing the most associated TCRs and HLA-C alleles the fewest. Some IMGT-functional V segments, including TRBV6-2 and TRBV6-3, could not be distinguished by the 87-base-pair reads and were therefore excluded. Linkage disequilibrium might explain the correlated functional status among segregating V segments, but an unknown experimental factor could not be excluded. When HLA alleles, especially DR and DQ, strongly co-occurred, TCR associations were difficult to assign to individual alleles. According to a later analysis, parvovirus B19, influenza, CMV and Epstein-Barr virus appeared linked to several top co-occurrence clusters. Compared with the 666-donor mean, donors in an Asian-associated ancestry cluster had fewer N-insertions in productive TCRs, according to a later genetic analysis. The earlier analysis of a few hundred of the donors excluded about 16 rarely observed V segments, including chromosome 9 orphons, because counts were too low. Because HLA typing was missing for some donors at each locus, association tests included only the typed subset. Across donors, most TCR sequences were observed very rarely, whereas some public TCRs were present in many individuals. In a later analysis, most CMV-associated TCR beta chains were found to appear HLA-restricted, with HLA associations seemingly driven largely by CMV exposure. The sequencing pipeline was judged likely to have produced a cluster of highly shared sequence variants as a technical artifact. The classifier was reported to diagnose cytomegalovirus status with high specificity and sensitivity in both the original and validation cohorts. According to the authors, the approach could potentially be generalized to other disease states and immunological phenotypes. A further reported finding was that TCR beta sequences accurately predicted the HLA-A and HLA-B alleles for most subjects in the first cohort. The presence/absence analyses assumed that sequencing depth was roughly uniform across donors, and that assumption may not be true. Only TCR beta chains were sequenced in this cohort, and the absence of alpha or paired-chain data limited detectable features. A later analysis found that HLA-associated TCR beta chains were more clonally expanded and had lower generation probabilities than equally common non-associated chains. In the study, around 160 TCR beta chains were listed as associated with cytomegalovirus.

This TCR was recovered from a man between 25 and 39 years old in good health and CMV-seropositive. Input material: PBMCs. The receptor chain draws on TRBV9 and TRBJ1-2; confidence is insufficient to name the D gene. The CDR3 protein sequence reads: CASSADPGVNYGYTF. In nucleotides, the sequence is TGTGCCAGCAGTGCTGATCCAGGTGTTAACTATGGCTACACCTTC. Outside the CDR3, residues come from the reference TRBV9 and TRBJ1-2 proteins, so the full variable domain is: DSGVTQTPKHLITATGQRVTLRCSPRSGDLSVYWYQQSLDQGLQFLIQYYNGEERAKGNILERFSAQQFPDLHSELNLSSLELGDSALYFCASSADPGVNYGYTFGSGTRLTVV.